The clone carrying this TCR beta chain was observed a handful of times. Its specificity is unknown. These data come from a study of T cells after yellow fever vaccination. General study results and limits: Researchers noted that a small share of clonotypes showed up in both CD4 and CD8 compartments. Post-booster samples contained most primary-vaccination clones (approximately 96% CD4, about 87% CD8).

The CDR3 contains 14 residues. V lost 1 base to trimming and J lost 9 bases, with 15 bases between them. TCRdb called the 5' RACE reads again in MiXCR, with one record for every CDR3 protein. Of about 550,000 distinct CDR3 sequences in the sample, roughly 19% were seen once. This clonotype was sampled from a man aged 25 to 40 who received the YFV17D yellow fever vaccine. The rearrangement uses TRBV12-3 or TRBV12-4 and TRBJ2-5; D unresolved. Sequencing used PBMCs, obtained 15 days after the yellow fever booster vaccination. This CDR3 reads CASSLESTLVAQYF. The CDR3 nucleotides are TGTGCCAGCAGTTTAGAGTCCACACTGGTGGCCCAGTACTTC.